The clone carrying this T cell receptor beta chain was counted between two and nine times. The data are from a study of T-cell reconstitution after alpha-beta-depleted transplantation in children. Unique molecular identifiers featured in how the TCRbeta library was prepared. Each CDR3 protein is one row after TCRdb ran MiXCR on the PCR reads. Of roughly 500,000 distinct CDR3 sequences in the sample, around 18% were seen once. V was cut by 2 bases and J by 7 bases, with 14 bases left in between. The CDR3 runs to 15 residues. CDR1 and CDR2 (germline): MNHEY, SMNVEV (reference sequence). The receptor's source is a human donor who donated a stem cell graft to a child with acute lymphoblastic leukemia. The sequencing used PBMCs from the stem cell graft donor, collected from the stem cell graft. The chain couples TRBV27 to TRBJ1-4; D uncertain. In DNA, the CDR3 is TGTGCCAGCAGTTTAAGCCGGGTCGGAAGTGAAAAACTGTTTTTT. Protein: CASSLSRVGSEKLFF.